Listed below are T cell receptor beta chains from one sample, sequenced in a study of shared clonotypes between healthy human individuals. Assay used: immunoSEQ multiplex PCR; TCRdb lists only in-frame clones, some missing. The sample includes under 850,000 clones, 80% to 95% of them seen just once. The sample consisted of naive CD8+ T cells sorted from blood. Source of these receptors: a young man in good health. Each CDR3 is given with its conserved first and last residue. The D gene is left open where the match is weak. Some rows have no size entry. The others give once, few or many, or a class for an expanded clone.

>TRBJ2-5|NA|once|TRBV4-1
TGCGCCAGCAGCAACCCAGGGGTAGGGGAGACCCAGTACTTC
CASSNPGVGETQYF
>TRBJ2-7|NA|NA|TRBV6-5
TGTGCCAGCAGTTACCGGAGGGACCACGAGCAGTACTTC
CASSYRRDHEQYF
>TRBJ2-3|TRBD1|NA|TRBV30
TGTGCCTGGAGTCAACAGGGGATTGAGACAGATACGCAGTATTTT
CAWSQQGIETDTQYF
>TRBJ1-1|TRBD1|NA|TRBV27
TGTGCCAGCAGTTCCAGGGGGCAGGGCACTGAAGCTTTCTTT
CASSSRGQGTEAFF
>TRBJ1-1|NA|NA|TRBV6-6
TGTGCCAGCAGCCAGACAGGTATGAACACTGAAGCTTTCTTT
CASSQTGMNTEAFF
>TRBJ2-1|NA|once|TRBV29-1
TGCAGCGTTGAATTGGGCTACCGGGATGAGCAGTTCTTC
CSVELGYRDEQFF
>TRBJ2-5|NA|once|TRBV29-1
TGCAGCGTAAAAAGGGAGACTGCGGGGAAGACCCAGTACTTC
CSVKRETAGKTQYF
>TRBJ2-1|NA|NA|TRBV6-6
TGTGCCAGCAGTTCTACATCAGGGATTCCCCCTAATGAGCAGTTCTTC
CASSSTSGIPPNEQFF
>TRBJ2-7|TRBD1|once|TRBV19
TGTGCCAGTAGTATAGTGCAGACAGGGTCCTACGAGCAGTACTTC
CASSIVQTGSYEQYF
>TRBJ2-6|NA|NA|TRBV9
TGTGCCGGAGAGGGCCCTGGTAGGTATGGGGCCAACGTCCTGACTTTC
CAGEGPGRYGANVLTF
>TRBJ1-5|NA|NA|TRBV10-2
TGCGCCAGCAGTGACCCCCGGGGGGCAGTCCCCAATCAGCCCCAGCATTTT
CASSDPRGAVPNQPQHF
>TRBJ2-5|NA|once|TRBV6-5
TGTGCCAGCAGTTACTCTGGTCTTGGCGAGACCCAGTACTTC
CASSYSGLGETQYF
>TRBJ2-2|TRBD1|NA|TRBV7-3
TGTGCCAGCAGCCCAGGACAGGGTGGCACCGGGGAGCTGTTTTTT
CASSPGQGGTGELFF
>TRBJ1-4|NA|NA|TRBV2
TGTGCCAGCAGTGAAGGGGCGGGGGCAACTAATGAAAAACTGTTTTTT
CASSEGAGATNEKLFF
>TRBJ2-1|NA|NA|TRBV15
TGTGCCACCAGCAGAGCCTCAGGTATTGAGCAGTTCTTC
CATSRASGIEQFF
>TRBJ2-7|TRBD1|NA|TRBV2
TGTGCCAGCCCGGTAGACAGGGGAGATTCCTACGAGCAGTACTTC
CASPVDRGDSYEQYF
>TRBJ2-2|NA|few|TRBV6-5
TGTGCCAGCAGTTACTGGCACTCCGGGGAGCTGTTTTTT
CASSYWHSGELFF
>TRBJ1-1|NA|NA|TRBV7-9
TGTGCCAGCAGCTTCGCCCCGGGCGAGGGGAACACTGAAGCTTTCTTT
CASSFAPGEGNTEAFF
>TRBJ2-7|TRBD1|NA|TRBV9
TGTGCCAGCAGCGTAGGAGACAGGGGTTTGTTCTCCTACGAGCAGTACTTC
CASSVGDRGLFSYEQYF
>TRBJ2-2|NA|NA|TRBV18
TGTGCCAGCTCACCACCCTTACAGGGACACACCGGGGAGCTGTTTTTT
CASSPPLQGHTGELFF
>TRBJ2-7|TRBD2|few|TRBV10-1
TGCGCCAGCAGTGAGACTAGCGGGAGGTCACCCTACGAGCAGTACTTC
CASSETSGRSPYEQYF
>TRBJ1-5|NA|NA|TRBV28
TGTGCCAGCAGTTGGATAGGTGTCGGTCAGCCCCAGCATTTT
CASSWIGVGQPQHF
>TRBJ1-1|NA|few|TRBV6-5
TGTGCCAGCAGTTACTCGTCTGTACTAGAAGCTTTCTTT
CASSYSSVLEAFF
>TRBJ2-6|NA|once|TRBV9
TGTGCCAGCAGCGTAGCAGGGAACGGGGCCAACGTCCTGACTTTC
CASSVAGNGANVLTF
>TRBJ2-7|TRBD1|once|TRBV19
TGTGCCAGTAGTAAAACAGGGGCGTCCTACGAGCAGTACTTC
CASSKTGASYEQYF
>TRBJ2-7|NA|once|TRBV7-9
TGTGCCAGCAGCCCCCCTCGGGGATCCTACGAGCAGTACTTC
CASSPPRGSYEQYF
>TRBJ2-2|NA|NA|TRBV11-2
TGTGCCAGCAGCTTAGATAGCTGGAGTTTGAACACCGGGGAGCTGTTTTTT
CASSLDSWSLNTGELFF
>TRBJ2-7|NA|NA|TRBV6-5
TGTGCCAGCAACCGGGGGGCCGCCTACGAGCAGTACTTC
CASNRGAAYEQYF
>TRBJ1-1|NA|once|TRBV6-1
TGTGCCAGCAGTGGATGGCTGGGAGAGCAGCCTGAAGCTTTCTTT
CASSGWLGEQPEAFF
>TRBJ2-5|NA|NA|TRBV7-2
TGTGCCAGCAGCTTAGTCTCCAGCGTTGGGGAGACCCAGTACTTC
CASSLVSSVGETQYF
>TRBJ2-2|TRBD1|NA|TRBV4-1
TGCGCCAGCCGCAGTCCACTGCCCACTTTAGGGACAGGGGAGACCGGGGAGCTGTTTTTT
CASRSPLPTLGTGETGELFF
>TRBJ1-5|NA|few|TRBV4-2
TGTGCCAGCAGCCAAGTGGGGCAGCCCCAGCATTTT
CASSQVGQPQHF
>TRBJ2-4|TRBD1|NA|TRBV15
TGTGCCACCAGCAGAGAAGGTCGGGACAGGCCTCTTCAGTACTTC
CATSREGRDRPLQYF
>TRBJ1-1|NA|NA|TRBV27
TGTGCCAGCAGTTCAGGGTTCATGAACACTGAAGCTTTCTTT
CASSSGFMNTEAFF
>TRBJ1-2|NA|NA|TRBV2
TGTGCCAGCAGTGATGTACAGGATGGGGGTTGGTATGGCTACACCTTC
CASSDVQDGGWYGYTF
>TRBJ2-7|TRBD2|NA|TRBV10-3
TGTGCAACCGGGACTAGCGGGAGTTCCTCCTACGAGCAGTACTTC
CATGTSGSSSYEQYF
>TRBJ1-1|NA|once|TRBV28
TGTGCCAGCAGTTTAAGGTCAGGGCTCTACACTGAAGCTTTCTTT
CASSLRSGLYTEAFF
>TRBJ2-2|TRBD2|NA|TRBV27
TGTGCCAGCAGTCCTCGGGACCTAGCGGGGACCGGGGAGCTGTTTTTT
CASSPRDLAGTGELFF
>TRBJ2-7|NA|NA|TRBV6-1
TGTGCCAGCAGTGAGGGGCGGCCCTACGAGCAGTACTTC
CASSEGRPYEQYF
>TRBJ1-2|TRBD1|once|TRBV29-1
TGCAGCGTTGAAAACCCAGGGGGCGCTAACTATGGCTACACCTTC
CSVENPGGANYGYTF
>TRBJ2-1|TRBD2|NA|TRBV4-2
TGTGCCAGCAGCCAAGGACTAGCGGGAGGGCCCTACAATGAGCAGTTCTTC
CASSQGLAGGPYNEQFF
>TRBJ2-7|TRBD1|NA|TRBV27
TGTGCCAGCAGTTTATCAATGGGACAGGAGATCTACGAGCAGTACTTC
CASSLSMGQEIYEQYF
>TRBJ2-7|TRBD1|NA|TRBV7-2
TGTGCCAGCAGCTTAGAGACAGGGTCCTACGAGCAGTACTTC
CASSLETGSYEQYF
>TRBJ2-3|TRBD2|NA|TRBV7-3
TGTGCCAGCAGCCCTCTAGCGGGAGGTTCCACAGATACGCAGTATTTT
CASSPLAGGSTDTQYF
>TRBJ1-2|NA|NA|TRBV27
TGTGCCAGCAGTATAGGGGGGTGGGGTTTTGGCTACACCTTC
CASSIGGWGFGYTF
>TRBJ2-7|TRBD1|once|TRBV5-1
TGCGCCAGCAGGGTCTCCTTCAGGGGGCATCCCTACGAGCAGTACTTC
CASRVSFRGHPYEQYF
>TRBJ2-7|NA|NA|TRBV7-6
TGTGCCAGCAGCTCGGGAGGACAGGGCTCCTACGAGCAGTACTTC
CASSSGGQGSYEQYF
>TRBJ2-5|TRBD2|NA|TRBV19
TGTGCCAGTAGTAAGACTAGCGGGAGGGGGGAGACCCAGTACTTC
CASSKTSGRGETQYF
>TRBJ1-1|NA|NA|TRBV6-5
TGTGCCAGCAGTAGAACGGAGAACACTGAAGCTTTCTTT
CASSRTENTEAFF
>TRBJ2-1|NA|NA|TRBV14
TGTGCCAGCAGCCCCCGAGAGTTCTCCTACAATGAGCAGTTCTTC
CASSPREFSYNEQFF
>TRBJ2-4|TRBD1|NA|TRBV4-1
TGCGCCAGCAGCCACGGACAGGGGTCGAACATTCAGTACTTC
CASSHGQGSNIQYF
>TRBJ2-7|NA|NA|TRBV27
TGTGCCAGCAGTTTATTTGGGGGGTCCCCCTACGAGCAGTACTTC
CASSLFGGSPYEQYF
>TRBJ2-7|NA|NA|TRBV6-1
TGTGCCAGCAGTGAATTTTTTGCCTCCTACGAGCAGTACTTC
CASSEFFASYEQYF
>TRBJ2-5|TRBD1|once|TRBV7-9
TGTGCCAGCAGCTCGACCCTGGACAGGGGGCGAGAGACCCAGTACTTC
CASSSTLDRGRETQYF
>TRBJ2-7|TRBD2|NA|TRBV27
TGTGCCAGCAGCCCCACCGACCCAACCGGGGGGGAGCAGTACTTC
CASSPTDPTGGEQYF